The 24 T cell receptor beta chains below were found in one sample sequenced in a study of T cell responses to AZD1222 COVID-19 vaccine. Assay used: immunoSEQ multiplex PCR; TCRdb lists only in-frame clones, some missing. Among 200,000 to 300,000 clones, about 92% were seen once, and the ten largest hold less than 0.65%. The specimen comprised peripheral blood, sampled on day 0 of AZD1222 vaccination. Receptor source: an adult in good health.

The rearrangement joins TRBV6-6 to TRBJ2-7; D is possibly TRBD1 or TRBD2 (5 bases each). Looked up from germline, CDR1 is MNHNY and CDR2 is SVGAGI (reference sequence). V lost 10 bases, J lost 1 base, and 17 bases lay in between. The CDR3 runs to 14 residues. The CDR3 coding sequence is TGTGCCACCACACCCGGGGCACGGTCCTACGAGCAGTACTTC. This gives the protein CATTPGARSYEQYF.

This chain uses TRBV10-3 with TRBJ1-5; maybe TRBD1 (5 bases). Per the germline V gene, CDR1 is ENHRY and CDR2 is SYGVKD. Trimming shortened V by 3 bases and J by 0 bases, and 12 bases separated the two germline ends. This CDR3 comprises 16 residues. CDR3 protein: CAISDRQGGSNQPQHF. For the CDR3, the DNA is TGTGCCATCAGTGATCGGCAGGGCGGTAGCAATCAGCCCCAGCATTTT.

The V call is TRBV7-2, the J call TRBJ2-7; TRBD2 is a possible D gene (6 bases). Germline CDR1 is SGHTA and CDR2 is FQGNSA. V shed 7 bases and J shed 4 bases, with 17 bases lying between them. The CDR3 has 14 residues. The CDR3: CASTRPGVGYEQYF. The CDR3 DNA follows: TGTGCCAGCACCCGCCCGGGAGTGGGGTACGAGCAGTACTTC.

The V and J genes are TRBV11-2 and TRBJ2-7, with unresolved D. Per the germline V gene, CDR1 is SGHAT and CDR2 is FQNNGV. The CDR3 contains 14 residues. V lost 0 bases, J lost 2 bases, and 8 bases lay in between. In nucleotides, the CDR3 is TGTGCCAGCAGCTTAGACCGGCTAACCTACGAGCAGTACTTC. As protein: CASSLDRLTYEQYF.

The chain couples TRBV7-9 to TRBJ2-3, with D possibly being TRBD2 (6 bases). Germline V gene data show CDR1 as SEHNR and CDR2 as FQNEAQ (reference sequence). V was cut by 5 bases and J by 2 bases, with 14 bases left in between. The CDR3 runs to 15 residues. Here the CDR3 reads CASSVRRDLTDTQYF. CDR3 DNA: TGTGCCAGCAGCGTCCGGAGGGACCTCACAGATACGCAGTATTTT.

This clone was detected a few times. The rearrangement joins TRBV3-1 (or the pseudogene TRBV3-2) to TRBJ2-2; D perhaps matches TRBD2 (5 bases). The V end lost 2 bases, the J end lost 6 bases, and 7 bases lay between the germline ends. The V gene's germline CDR1 is LGHDT and CDR2 YNNKEL (reference sequence). The CDR3 has 13 residues. CDR3 residues: CASSQTLAGELFF. In DNA form, the CDR3 reads TGTGCCAGCAGCCAAACACTAGCCGGGGAGCTGTTTTTT.

This chain links TRBV24-1 with TRBJ2-1, with TRBD2 matching 7 bases. Germline CDR1 reads KGHDR; CDR2 reads SFDVKD. Unmatched junction bases numbered 6, after V lost 4 bases and J lost 13 bases. This CDR3 is 12 amino acids long. CDR3 DNA sequence: TGTGCCACCAGTGACCCGACTAGCCCCCAGTTCTTC. Residues: CATSDPTSPQFF.

The V and J genes are TRBV6-1 and TRBJ2-7; no clear D gene. Trimming removed 1 base from V and 2 bases from J, with 15 bases in between. The CDR3 runs 16 residues. The V gene's germline CDR1 is MNHNS and CDR2 SASEGT. The CDR3: CASSEEGSSNPYEQYF. DNA of the CDR3: TGTGCCAGCAGTGAAGAGGGCTCTTCTAACCCCTACGAGCAGTACTTC.

The chain combines TRBV19 with TRBJ1-5, with TRBD1 as a possible D gene (6 bases). The CDR3 length is 17 residues. Germline V CDR1 and CDR2: LNHDA, SQIVND (reference sequence). The V and J ends lost 4 bases and 2 bases respectively, with 18 bases between them. The CDR3 nucleotides read TGTGCCAGTAGTAGGCAACCCCCGGGGGCTGGCAATCAGCCCCAGCATTTT. Translation: CASSRQPPGAGNQPQHF.

J is TRBJ2-5 and V is TRBV7-9; D is unclear. CDR1 and CDR2 from the germline V gene are SEHNR and FQNEAQ (reference sequence). There are 13 residues in the CDR3. V was shortened by 9 bases and J by 1 base, with 12 bases between the two germline ends. This chain's CDR3 is CASLRLSQETQYF. The CDR3, as DNA: TGTGCCAGTCTCCGGCTCAGCCAAGAGACCCAGTACTTC.

V usage is TRBV28 and J usage is TRBJ1-2, with a weak D call TRBD1 (6 bases). This CDR3 spans 15 amino acids. From germline, CDR1 is MDHEN and CDR2 SYDVKM. V was shortened by 5 bases and J by 0 bases, with 13 bases between the two germline ends. DNA of the CDR3: TGTGCCAGCAGTAGCTACAGGGCCCCTAACTATGGCTACACCTTC. Its protein product is CASSSYRAPNYGYTF.

The chain couples TRBV28 to TRBJ1-4, with D maybe TRBD1 (5 bases). This CDR3 spans 15 amino acids. Trimming stripped 5 bases from V and 5 bases from J, with 15 bases between. Germline assignment: CDR1 MDHEN and CDR2 SYDVKM. The CDR3 DNA follows: TGTGCCAGCAGTCACAGACGGGGGGTCAATGAAAAACTGTTTTTT. Amino acids: CASSHRRGVNEKLFF.

The chain carries TRBV4-3 and TRBJ1-4, with D possibly being TRBD1 (5 bases). Germline-derived CDR1 and CDR2 are LGHNA and YSLEER. The CDR3 totals 16 residues. Between the trimmed V and J ends, which lost 4 bases and 8 bases, there was a span of 20 bases. The CDR3 spells CASSRDLTVPSEKLFF. CDR3 sequence (DNA): TGCGCCAGCAGCCGAGACTTGACAGTGCCTTCGGAAAAACTGTTTTTT.

V and J are TRBV4-1 and TRBJ2-5; D unresolved. Germline V CDR1 and CDR2: MGHRA, YSYEKL. This CDR3 comprises 15 residues. Trimming took off 6 bases at V and 5 bases at J, with 19 bases between the two ends. CDR3 loop: CASRPSWLQGETQYF. CDR3 in DNA: TGCGCCAGCAGACCGTCTTGGCTACAAGGGGAGACCCAGTACTTC.

The chain joins TRBV12-3 or TRBV12-4 to TRBJ1-1; no firm D call. V shed 7 bases and J shed 0 bases, with 9 bases lying between them. The CDR3 covers 13 residues. CDR3 sequence (DNA): TGTGCCAGCACCCAAAACATGAACACTGAAGCTTTCTTT. It is translated as CASTQNMNTEAFF.

V gene TRBV24-1 combines with J gene TRBJ2-6, with 9 bases identical to TRBD2. CDR1 and CDR2 from the germline V gene are KGHDR and SFDVKD. The V and J ends lost 6 bases and 4 bases, in that order; junction bases with no gene match: 12. The CDR3 is 18 residues long. CDR3 nucleotide sequence: TGTGCCACCAGTATGGGGGCGGGAGGGCCCTCGGGGGCCAACGTCCTGACTTTC. Translation gives CATSMGAGGPSGANVLTF.

The chain employs TRBV2 and TRBJ2-2; 7 nucleotides agree with TRBD1. CDR3 length equals 14 residues. The junction had 10 bases not matched to a gene; V was cut back by 8 bases and J by 7 bases. Germline loops: CDR1 SNHLY, CDR2 FYNNEI. CDR3 nucleotide sequence: TGTGCCAGCCAGAGACAGGGCGCAGACGGGGAGCTGTTTTTT. As protein: CASQRQGADGELFF. The whole variable domain, filled in from reference TRBV2 and TRBJ2-2, reads EPEVTQTPSHQVTQMGQEVILRCVPISNHLYFYWYRQILGQKVEFLVSFYNNEISEKSEIFDDQFSVERPDGSNFTLKIRSTKLEDSAMYFCASQRQGADGELFFGEGSRLTVL.

V and J are TRBV7-9 and TRBJ2-5; 7 bases line up with TRBD2. V shed 5 bases and J 13 bases; nucleotides not matched to a gene: 7. CDR1 is SEHNR, CDR2 FQNEAQ, per germline (reference sequence). This CDR3 is 11 amino acids long. The CDR3 region has the DNA TGTGCCAGCAGCGGCGGGGGAGCAGGGTACTTC. It specifies CASSGGGAGYF.

The chain links TRBV6-2 or TRBV6-3 to TRBJ2-7; TRBD2 aligns across 7 bases. With 4 bases clipped from V and 0 bases from J, the junction kept 6 bases outside the gene matches. Germline CDR1 MNHEY, CDR2 SVGEGT. The CDR3 totals 15 residues. The CDR3 DNA reads TGTGCCAGCAGTTCTGGCGGGGGAAGCTCCTACGAGCAGTACTTC. Translating it yields CASSSGGGSSYEQYF.

The rearrangement uses TRBV6-2 or TRBV6-3 and TRBJ2-3; D call uncertain. Germline CDR1 is MNHEY and CDR2 is SVGEGT. Trimming shortened V by 1 base and J by 4 bases, and 3 bases separated the two germline ends. The CDR3 has 12 amino acids. The CDR3 loop is CASSYYSDTQYF. CDR3 DNA sequence: TGTGCCAGCAGTTACTACTCAGATACGCAGTATTTT.

The chain combines TRBV3-1 (or the pseudogene TRBV3-2) with TRBJ2-1; D is perhaps TRBD2 (5 bases). This CDR3 comprises 16 residues. CDR1 and CDR2 from the germline V gene are LGHDT and YNNKEL (reference sequence). V lost 6 bases, J lost 0 bases, and 15 bases lay in between. The CDR3 coding sequence is TGTGCCAGCAGTTTCCGCTTGAGCGGCTCCTACAATGAGCAGTTCTTC. It is translated as CASSFRLSGSYNEQFF.

The chain employs TRBV24-1 and TRBJ1-1, with D tentatively TRBD1 (5 bases). The V and J ends lost 4 bases and 3 bases respectively, with 14 bases between them. Germline loops: CDR1 KGHDR, CDR2 SFDVKD. CDR3 length: 15 amino acids. The CDR3 region is CATSDSRLGDTEAFF. The CDR3 DNA sequence: TGTGCCACCAGTGACTCCAGACTGGGGGACACTGAAGCTTTCTTT.

The chain is built from TRBV7-9 and TRBJ2-1, with 10 bases aligning to TRBD1. With V trimmed by 5 bases and J by 12 bases, 1 base remained unmatched. Germline V CDR1 and CDR2: SEHNR, FQNEAQ (reference sequence). The CDR3 sequence is 11 residues long. For the CDR3, the DNA is TGTGCCAGCAGCGGGGACAGGGGGCAGTTCTTC. Amino acid sequence: CASSGDRGQFF.

The V call is TRBV12-3 or TRBV12-4, the J call TRBJ1-1; D ambiguous. V dropped 6 bases and J dropped 4 bases, with 6 bases sitting between them. CDR3 length: 11 amino acids. The CDR3 region has the DNA TGTGCCAGCAGCCGAAGCACTGAAGCTTTCTTT. This sequence encodes CASSRSTEAFF.